The 10 T cell receptor beta chains below were found in one sample sequenced in a study of healthy donors' naive CD4 and CD8 T cells. Starting from approximately 500 ng of total RNA, TCR libraries were made with linear amplification. TCRdb processed the reads anew with MiXCR; each CDR3 protein has one entry. Seen here are roughly 200,000 distinct CDR3 sequences, 65% to 75% observed once, and the top ten hold 2% to 2.5%. The specimen was naive CD4+ and CD8+ T cells sorted from blood, pooled from several donors. Source of these receptors: a pool of human donors in good health; the sample pools cells from several healthy donors.

This clonotype has only a few counts. The rearrangement uses TRBV4-3 and TRBJ1-2, with a tentative D call TRBD1 (6 bases). This CDR3 spans 14 amino acids. Looked up from germline, CDR1 is LGHNA and CDR2 is YSLEER. V gave up 4 bases and J gave up 3 bases, with 12 bases separating them. CDR3 in DNA: TGCGCCAGCAGCCGCATCAGGGGTGACTATGGCTACACCTTC. Protein product: CASSRIRGDYGYTF.

This chain connects TRBV27 to TRBJ1-1; D uncertain. Germline V CDR1 and CDR2: MNHEY, SMNVEV (reference sequence). This CDR3 has 13 amino acids. The V end was cut by 10 bases, the J end by 1 base, with 13 bases between. The CDR3 DNA reads as TGTGCCACCGCCATCGCCTCGAACACTGAAGCTTTCTTT. It encodes CATAIASNTEAFF.

The rearrangement uses TRBV19 and TRBJ2-4; 8 positions match TRBD1. With 4 bases clipped from V and 7 bases from J, the junction kept 9 bases outside the gene matches. The CDR3 length is 15 residues. The germline V gene encodes CDR1 LNHDA and CDR2 SQIVND (reference sequence). CDR3 nucleotide sequence: TGTGCCAGTAGTACCGACCGGACAGGGAGCAACATTCAGTACTTC. Translation gives CASSTDRTGSNIQYF. Drawing the rest from reference TRBV19 and TRBJ2-4, the complete variable domain is DGGITQSPKYLFRKEGQNVTLSCEQNLNHDAMYWYRQDPGQGLRLIYYSQIVNDFQKGDIAEGYSVSREKKESFPLTVTSAQKNPTAFYLCASSTDRTGSNIQYFGAGTRLSVL.

The chain carries TRBV5-4 and TRBJ2-7; the match to TRBD2 covers 9 bases. Trimming cost V 0 bases and J 3 bases; bases outside gene matches: 4. This CDR3 has 15 residues. Germline values: CDR1 SGHNT, CDR2 YYREEE (reference sequence). CDR3 DNA sequence: TGTGCCAGCAGCTTGGGCGGGAGGGTAGACTACGAGCAGTACTTC. Translation gives CASSLGGRVDYEQYF.

This clonotype was detected only a few times. The V and J genes are TRBV29-1 and TRBJ2-3; D may be TRBD1 or TRBD2 (6 bases each). Germline V gene lookup returns CDR1 SQVTM and CDR2 ANQGSEA. The CDR3 is 15 residues long. V lost 6 bases and J 6 bases, leaving 22 bases between the germline ends. CDR3 region: CSVTGTQGGTDTQYF. CDR3 DNA sequence: TGCAGCGTCACCGGGACACAAGGAGGGACTGATACGCAGTATTTT.

J is TRBJ2-3 and V is TRBV5-1; 8 bases align to TRBD1. Per germline, CDR1 SGHRS and CDR2 YFSETQ. Trimming cost V 7 bases and J 2 bases; bases outside gene matches: 3. This CDR3 has 13 amino acids. CDR3 residues: CASRQGTTDTQYF. DNA for the CDR3: TGCGCCAGCCGACAGGGGACCACAGATACGCAGTATTTT.

The chain employs TRBV19 and TRBJ1-5, with no clear D. This CDR3 is built from 13 residues. Trimming took off 7 bases at V and 6 bases at J, with 13 bases between the two ends. From germline, CDR1 is LNHDA and CDR2 SQIVND (reference sequence). In DNA form, the CDR3 reads TGTGCCAGTAAAAGCGTCTATAGTCAGCCCCAGCATTTT. Translated: CASKSVYSQPQHF.

The chain carries TRBV5-6 and TRBJ2-5, with TRBD2 identical over 11 bases. The CDR3 spans 15 residues. The germline CDR1 and CDR2 sequences are SGHDT and YYEEEE. V was pared by 2 bases and J by 5 bases, with 5 bases of the junction left unmatched. For the CDR3, the DNA is TGTGCCAGCAGCTTTACTAGCGGGAGTGGGGAGACCCAGTACTTC. It is translated as CASSFTSGSGETQYF. Using reference TRBV5-6 and TRBJ2-5 for the parts outside the CDR3, the full variable domain is DAGVTQSPTHLIKTRGQQVTLRCSPKSGHDTVSWYQQALGQGPQFIFQYYEEEERQRGNFPDRFSGHQFPNYSSELNVNALLLGDSALYLCASSFTSGSGETQYFGPGTRLLVL.

This clonotype was seen a few times. The rearrangement links TRBV7-8 to TRBJ1-1, with D uncertain. This CDR3 is 16 amino acids long. Germline CDR1 and CDR2: SGHVS and FQNEAQ. Trimming pared 4 bases from V and 0 bases from J, leaving 15 bases between. CDR3 sequence reads: CASSSNVGRMNTEAFF. CDR3 nucleotide sequence: TGTGCCAGCAGCTCCAACGTAGGCAGGATGAACACTGAAGCTTTCTTT.

This clonotype was picked up a small number of times. The rearrangement links TRBV30 to TRBJ1-4, with D possibly matching TRBD1 (6 bases). The CDR3 totals 15 residues. Trimming stripped 1 base from V and 6 bases from J, with 15 bases between. Per germline, CDR1 GTSNPN and CDR2 SVGIG (reference sequence). CDR3 nucleotide sequence: TGTGCCTGGAGTGCTGGGGCAGGGGAAGATGAAAAACTGTTTTTT. Protein: CAWSAGAGEDEKLFF.